This TCR beta chain is drawn from a study of CXCR3-negative and CXCR3-positive naive CD8 T cells. Study-wide results and limits: The study found CXCR3 expression partially decreased after cryopreservation and ran most assays on fresh PBMCs.

The CDR3 has 11 amino acids. Germline V gives CDR1 SNHLY, CDR2 FYNNEI. Regarding this clonotype: The antigen remains undetermined.

Via 5' RACE with UMI labels, TRB cDNA libraries were prepared. After re-calling the 5' RACE reads, TCRdb lists one entry per CDR3 protein, DNA absent. Across tens of thousands of distinct CDR3 sequences, the top ten clones capture about 14% of the sample. The receptor was isolated from a human donor in good health. Some clones in this sample may be carry-over from other donors' samples. The sequencing sample was made of memory CD8+ T cells from blood. The chain carries TRBV2 and TRBJ2-7; TCRdb's assignment of TRBD2 cannot be checked, as there is no DNA. The chain's CDR3 is CATRLVNEQYF.